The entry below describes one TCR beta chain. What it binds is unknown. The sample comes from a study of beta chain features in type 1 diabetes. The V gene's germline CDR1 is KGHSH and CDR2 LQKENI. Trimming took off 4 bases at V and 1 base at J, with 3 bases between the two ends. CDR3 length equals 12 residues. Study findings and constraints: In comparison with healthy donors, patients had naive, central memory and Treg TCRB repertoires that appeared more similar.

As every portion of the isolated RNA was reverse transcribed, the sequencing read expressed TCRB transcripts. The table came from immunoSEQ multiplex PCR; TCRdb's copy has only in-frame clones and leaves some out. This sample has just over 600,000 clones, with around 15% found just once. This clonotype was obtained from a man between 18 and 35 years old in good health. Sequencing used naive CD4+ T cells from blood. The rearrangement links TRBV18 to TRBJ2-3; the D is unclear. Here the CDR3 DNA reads TGTGCCAGCTCACAGGGCACAGATACGCAGTATTTT. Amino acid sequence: CASSQGTDTQYF.